This TCR delta chain was recovered during a study of gamma-delta chains in newborns, infants, children. Study at large: Microbial exposure reportedly drives polyclonal innate γδ T cell expansion after birth.

By its share, this clone is large. At the DNA level, this CDR3 is encoded by other sequences in the same sample as well. TCRdb ran CATT on the reads. The sample includes about 1,800 delta-chain clones, 7% to 9.5% seen only once; the top ten take around a sixth. Sample: blood. The source of this sequence is a child who was a newborn, infant or young child, either healthy, febrile or measles-vaccinated (not recorded which).

CDR3 sequence reads: CALGELGKPSRLLGTYTDKLIF. For the CDR3, the DNA is TGTGCTCTTGGGGAACTAGGAAAGCCTTCGCGCCTACTGGGGACGTACACCGATAAACTCATCTTT. This chain connects TRDV1 to TRDJ1; 7 bases match TRDD3. This CDR3 region has 22 residues. V dropped 0 bases and J dropped 0; count of bases not matched to a gene: 22. Germline values: CDR1 TSWWSYY, CDR2 QGS.